This T cell receptor (beta chain) stems from a study of graft-versus-host responses after intestinal transplantation. In regard to this clone: The antigen is not known.

Sequenced by immunoSEQ multiplex PCR; TCRdb stores in-frame clones only, minus some. The sample contains around 110,000 clones, approximately 93% of which appear only once. The germline gives CDR1 LNHNV, CDR2 YYDKDF (reference sequence). After removal of 2 bases from V and 5 bases from J, the junction contained 5 bases not matched to a gene. The CDR3 contains 16 residues. The specimen was unstimulated CD8+ T cells sorted from spleen or lymph node cells, collected before transplant. This sequence originates from a human donor who was the organ donor for an intestinal transplant. V is TRBV15 and J is TRBJ2-1; TRBD2 aligns across 11 bases. Here the CDR3 reads CATSRSGLAEDNEQFF. The CDR3 DNA is TGTGCCACCAGCAGATCGGGACTAGCGGAAGACAATGAGCAGTTCTTC. Full variable domain (remainder filled in from reference TRBV15 and TRBJ2-1): DAMVIQNPRYQVTQFGKPVTLSCSQTLNHNVMYWYQQKSSQAPKLLFHYYDKDFNNEADTPDNFQSRRPNTSFCFLDIRSPGLGDTAMYLCATSRSGLAEDNEQFFGPGTRLTVL.